Following are 9 T cell receptor beta chains from one sample sequenced in a study of tissue T cells after allogeneic stem cell transplantation. Described time point: mouse harvest day 14 after allogeneic transplant. Tail vein injection delivered 10^7 T-cell-depleted bone marrow cells and 10^6 splenic CD5+ T cells. Clones were read by immunoSEQ multiplex PCR, and TCRdb kept only the in-frame ones, dropping some. This sample has about 2,800 clones, with approximately 43% found just once. The sample taken for sequencing was gut tissue. Source of these receptors: a female BALB/c mouse given C57BL/6 T cells with graft-versus-host disease after an allogeneic hematopoietic cell transplant.

In its sample, this clone is medium-sized. These gene names are mouse names. The CDR3 extends 1 residue past the end of the read, so its final part is completed from the germline J gene. J is TRBJ2-7 and V is TRBV20, with 7 nucleotides matching TRBD2. Germline assignment: CDR1 GFQATS and CDR2 STVNSAI. The CDR3 spans 14 residues. V lost 0 bases and J lost 0; bases outside the gene matches: 2. CDR3 bases read: TGTGGTGCTAGGGACTGGGGGAGCTCCTATGAACAGTAC. It translates to CGARDWGSSYEQY. The whole CDR3 is CGARDWGSSYEQYF.

Comment on this clone: Germline and junction disagree at one end, which may indicate a read error. Genes and germline come from the mouse. The missing CDR3 end, 1 residue past where the read stops, is filled in from the germline J gene. The rearrangement uses TRBV3 and TRBJ1-4, with D maybe TRBD1 (5 bases). The CDR3 loop spans 14 amino acids. Germline V gives CDR1 SNHLY, CDR2 FYNGKV (reference sequence). CDR3: CARSRARANERLFF. The DNA read from the CDR3 is TGTGCCCGCAGTAGGGCCAGGGCCAACGAAAGATTATTT.

This clone was seen a few times. The gene names given are mouse names. The read ends 1 residue shy of where the CDR3 ends; the end is completed using the germline J gene. The chain links TRBV26 to TRBJ1-2, with 9 bases lining up with TRBD1. J lost 4 bases, V lost 1 base, and 4 bases had no gene match. Germline assignment: CDR1 KGHPV and CDR2 FQNQEV (reference sequence). This CDR3 spans 15 amino acids. The CDR3 DNA, read in part, is TGTGCCAGCAGTCTGTTGGGACAGGGAGGCTCCGACTACACC. Protein: CASSLLGQGGSDYT. In full, the CDR3 is CASSLLGQGGSDYTF.

A note on this clone: The germline and genes are mouse ones. Read coverage stops 1 residue before the CDR3 terminus; the germline J gene supplies the remainder. The rearrangement links TRBV2 to TRBJ2-7; D might be TRBD2 (6 bases). The CDR3 totals 15 residues. V lost 0 bases and J lost 0, with 9 bases in between. The germline gives CDR1 LGHNA, CDR2 YSYQKL. Partial CDR3 DNA: TGTGCCAGCAGCCAAGATCTGGGGAGCTCCTATGAACAGTAC. This codes for CASSQDLGSSYEQY. The full CDR3 protein reads CASSQDLGSSYEQYF.

Remarks on this clone: Gene and germline names: mouse. The CDR3 bases that were read are TGTGCCAGCAGTCTGTTACACAATTCTGGAAATACGCTCTAT. Encoded protein: CASSLLHNSGNTLY. From start to end, the CDR3 is CASSLLHNSGNTLYF. V and J are TRBV26 and TRBJ1-3; D is unclear. The read terminates 1 residue ahead of where the CDR3 ends, so the germline J gene completes it. V was shortened by 1 base and J by 0 bases, with 7 bases between the two germline ends. Germline V gene lookup returns CDR1 KGHPV and CDR2 FQNQEV (reference sequence). CDR3 length: 15 amino acids.

In its sample, this clone was seen once. Gene names are mouse gene names. The sequenced CDR3 bases are TGTGCCAGCAGGTGGGACAGTAACCAAGACACCCAGTAC. This encodes CASRWDSNQDTQY. The full CDR3 sequence reads CASRWDSNQDTQYF. V usage is TRBV26 and J usage is TRBJ2-5; 7 bases map to TRBD1. From the germline J gene comes the end of the CDR3, since the read stops 1 residue before it. This CDR3 spans 14 amino acids. Germline CDR1 and CDR2: KGHPV and FQNQEV (reference sequence). V lost 6 bases, J lost 0 bases, and 3 bases stayed unmatched.

This clone is large. Germline and genes: mouse. The sequence runs out 1 residue before the end of the CDR3; the remainder is reconstructed from the germline J gene. J is TRBJ2-7 and V is TRBV26, with 10 nucleotides matching TRBD2. Germline trimming cut 6 bases from V and 0 bases from J; bases unmatched to any gene: 5. This CDR3 has 15 residues. Germline-derived CDR1 and CDR2 are KGHPV and FQNQEV (reference sequence). The sequenced part of the CDR3 DNA is TGTGCCAGCAGCCGGGACTGGGGCCTCTCCTATGAACAGTAC. As protein: CASSRDWGLSYEQY. The full CDR3 sequence reads CASSRDWGLSYEQYF. Together with reference TRBV26 and TRBJ2-7, the CDR3 gives the full variable domain: NSKVIQTPRYLVKGQGQKAKMRCIPEKGHPVVFWYQQNKNNEFKFLINFQNQEVLQQIDMTEKRFSAECPSNSPCSLEIQSSEAGDSALYLCASSRDWGLSYEQYFGPGTRLTVL.

In this sample, this clone turned up a few times. Here the gene names and germline are mouse. The CDR3 sequence is CASSSWTGNYAEQFF. The covered CDR3 bases are TGTGCCAGCAGCTCCTGGACTGGGAACTATGCTGAGCAGTTC. The chain employs TRBV3 and TRBJ2-1, with TRBD2 identical over 8 bases. Read coverage stops 1 residue before the CDR3 terminus; the germline J gene supplies the remainder. Germline V CDR1 and CDR2: SNHLY, FYNGKV (reference sequence). V was clipped by 4 bases and J by 1 base; unmatched bases: 3. This CDR3 spans 15 amino acids.

This clone is categorized as medium-sized. These gene names are mouse names. The observed sequence ends 1 residue before the CDR3 terminus, with the missing tail filled in from the germline J gene. This chain joins TRBV3 and TRBJ2-1, with 11 nucleotides matching TRBD2. This CDR3 comprises 16 residues. Per the germline V gene, CDR1 is SNHLY and CDR2 is FYNGKV (reference sequence). Trimming at V came to 6 bases and at J to 1 base, leaving 5 bases not matched to a gene. The CDR3 bases that were read are TGTGCCAGCAGATTCGACTGGGGGGGGAACTATGCTGAGCAGTTC. It is translated as CASRFDWGGNYAEQF. The full CDR3 sequence reads CASRFDWGGNYAEQFF. The full variable domain, in which reference TRBV3 and TRBJ2-1 provide the parts outside the CDR3, is GPKVLQIPSHQIIDMGQMVTLNCDPVSNHLYFYWYKQILGQQMEFLVNFYNGKVMEKSKLFKDQFSVERPDGSYFTLKIQPTALEDSAVYFCASRFDWGGNYAEQFFGPGTRLTVL.